The present T cell receptor beta chain was sequenced within a study of blood T cell repertoires in COVID-19. Study context: Nucleic acid was either cDNA or gDNA, and it came from T cells, B-cell-depleted T cells, or PBMCs.

CDR1 is SGHAT, CDR2 FQDESV, per germline (reference sequence). Trimming removed 1 base from V and 0 bases from J, with 7 bases in between. CDR3 length: 15 residues. Data came from immunoSEQ multiplex PCR; TCRdb stores just in-frame clones and leaves some out. Seen here are roughly 90,000 clones, approximately 88% observed once, and the top ten hold 30% to 35%. This TCR was sampled from an elderly woman with active or convalescent COVID-19. The chain combines TRBV11-1 with TRBJ2-1, with D possibly being TRBD1 (5 bases). Sequences were obtained from peripheral blood. CDR3 sequence reads: CASSLVRVSYNEQFF. CDR3 sequence (DNA): TGTGCCAGCAGCTTAGTCAGGGTCTCCTACAATGAGCAGTTCTTC.